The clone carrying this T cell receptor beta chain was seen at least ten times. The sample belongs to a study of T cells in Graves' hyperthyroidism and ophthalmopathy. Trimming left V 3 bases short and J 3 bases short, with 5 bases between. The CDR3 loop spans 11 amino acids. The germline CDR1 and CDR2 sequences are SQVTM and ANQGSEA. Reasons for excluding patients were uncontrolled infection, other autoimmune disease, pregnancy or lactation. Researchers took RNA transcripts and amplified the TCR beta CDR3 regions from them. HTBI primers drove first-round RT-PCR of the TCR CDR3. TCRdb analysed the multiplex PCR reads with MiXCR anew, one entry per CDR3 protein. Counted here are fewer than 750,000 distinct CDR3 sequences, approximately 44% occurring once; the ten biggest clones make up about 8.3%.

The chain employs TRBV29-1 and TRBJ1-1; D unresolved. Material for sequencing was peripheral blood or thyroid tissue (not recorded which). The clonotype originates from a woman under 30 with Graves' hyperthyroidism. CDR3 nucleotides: TGCAGCGTTGACCAATACACTGAAGCTTTCTTT. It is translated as CSVDQYTEAFF.